This TCR beta chain came from a study of T cell repertoires in cytomegalovirus infection (dated by TCRdb to between 2018 and 2020). Background on the whole study: Donor HLA type was relevant to the analysis, because carriage of CMV infection together with the matching HLA type was indicated by public TCR beta signatures.

V is pared back by 2 bases and J by 3 bases, with 11 bases lying between the germline termini. The germline V gene sets CDR1 to MDHEN and CDR2 to SYDVKM. Reading from cysteine to phenylalanine, the CDR3 counts 15 amino acids. This entry keeps only the CDR3 DNA: 45 bases, framed from base 1. Sequenced on an Illumina HiSeq 1500. TCRdb handled the public reads itself, with Q25 trimming in fastp and clone calling in MiXCR, and kept productive beta chains. Rows with a matching CDR3 protein are joined into one entry that keeps the most common DNA and genes. The sample table records hundreds of thousands of distinct CDR3 sequences; 35% to 45% of these occur just once. The top ten clones comprise under 3.5% of the sample. What the study reported, not specific to this receptor: The ex vivo response was dominated by HLA-C-restricted CMV-specific TCR beta clonotypes, which also provided the single most frequent clonotype in two of eight donors. In both this cohort and an independent roughly 330-donor cohort, the cumulative frequency of public TCR beta family members distinguished carriers of CMV infection plus the relevant HLA type.

As concerns this clonotype: No antigen is known for it. No clone much larger than this one lies a single base away; base qualities are absent.

This chain is built from TRBV28 and TRBJ1-5; TRBD1 might be the D gene, on 5 matching bases. The sequence was obtained from a human donor in good health (CMV status not recorded). Some clones in this sample may be carry-over from other donors' samples. The sample comprised PBMCs. The CDR3 amino acid sequence is: CASSLKHRFNQPQHF. The DNA is TGTGCCAGCAGTTTAAAACACAGGTTCAATCAGCCCCAGCATTTT.